The rows below give T cell receptor beta chains drawn from one sample of a study of blood T cells in healthy people across ages. MiXCR, run by TCRdb on the 5' RACE reads, gives a single entry per CDR3 protein. This sample yields some 890,000 distinct CDR3 sequences, of which roughly 28% are seen a single time; roughly a tenth belongs to the top ten. These data were likewise used in another study, on T cells of mothers and their children.

The sample taken for sequencing was blood. The receptors were sampled from a woman aged 35 to 49 in good health. Both conserved end residues are part of each CDR3. D genes are given only for firm matches. Rows give clone size only sometimes, using once, few, many, or a class for an expanded clone.

v_call,j_call,clone_size,d_call,cdr3_aa,cdr3_nt
TRBV7-8,TRBJ1-3,few,-,CASSPSYGGSGNTIYF,TGTGCCAGCAGCCCCTCCTACGGGGGCTCGGGAAACACCATATATTTT
TRBV10-3,TRBJ2-1,many,-,CAISGDVVYNEQFF,TGTGCCATCAGTGGGGACGTCGTCTACAATGAGCAGTTCTTC
TRBV3-1,TRBJ2-1,-,TRBD1,CASSRSRDRGGNEQFF,TGTGCCAGCAGCCGCAGCCGGGACAGGGGGGGCAATGAGCAGTTCTTC
TRBV28,TRBJ2-5,many,-,CASSLEGVMRETQYF,TGTGCCAGCAGTTTGGAGGGGGTGATGCGGGAGACCCAGTACTTC
TRBV7-3,TRBJ1-2,many,TRBD1,CASSPGGQGDLYGYTF,TGTGCCAGCAGCCCAGGGGGACAGGGGGACCTCTATGGCTACACCTTC
TRBV20-1,TRBJ1-5,-,-,CSAGLQVRGPQHF,TGCAGTGCCGGATTACAGGTCCGGGGGCCCCAGCATTTT
TRBV6-5,TRBJ2-1,-,-,CASSWEFSYNEQFF,TGTGCCAGCAGTTGGGAATTCTCCTACAATGAGCAGTTCTTC
TRBV7-3,TRBJ2-1,-,-,CASSPHRERYNEQFF,TGTGCCAGCAGCCCACACAGGGAACGCTACAATGAGCAGTTCTTC
TRBV29-1,TRBJ1-6,-,TRBD1,CSPGTGGLSPRHF,TGCAGCCCGGGGACAGGGGGATTGTCACCCCGCCACTTT
TRBV2,TRBJ1-5,-,-,CASSVGTRGHQPQHF,TGTGCCAGCAGTGTAGGGACAAGGGGCCATCAGCCCCAGCATTTT
TRBV18,TRBJ1-1,few,-,CASSPERQALNTEAFF,TGTGCCAGCTCACCGGAACGGCAAGCACTGAACACTGAAGCTTTCTTT
TRBV7-9,TRBJ2-7,-,-,CASTDLGQVTSYNEQYF,TGTGCCAGCACCGACCTGGGCCAGGTTACCTCCTACAATGAGCAGTACTTC